Below are 27 T cell receptor beta chains sequenced from a single sample in a study of cytomegalovirus exposure and HLA in healthy donors. PCR primers comprised 60 Vbeta and 13 Jbeta primers. Only in-frame clones appear in the TCRdb table, and some are missing; sequencing was by immunoSEQ multiplex PCR. The sample table includes roughly 120,000 clones. Material for sequencing was PBMCs. The receptors come from a man younger than 35 in good health and CMV-seronegative.

The V call is TRBV5-1, the J call TRBJ2-2; D is ambiguous. This CDR3 spans 11 amino acids. V lost 7 bases to trimming and J lost 5 bases, with 6 bases between them. The V gene's germline CDR1 is SGHRS and CDR2 YFSETQ. CDR3 DNA sequence: TGCGCCAGCCAACTAACCGGGGAGCTGTTTTTT. Translated: CASQLTGELFF. The full variable domain, completed using reference TRBV5-1 and TRBJ2-2, is KAGVTQTPRYLIKTRGQQVTLSCSPISGHRSVSWYQQTPGQGLQFLFEYFSETQRNKGNFPGRFSGRQFSNSRSEMNVSTLELGDSALYLCASQLTGELFFGEGSRLTVL.

The chain joins TRBV7-5 to TRBJ1-6. TRBV7-5 is recorded as a pseudogene. The CDR3 covers 13 residues. The CDR3 protein is CASAAGGNSPLHF. In DNA form, the CDR3 reads TGTGCCTCAGCCGCTGGCGGGAATTCACCCCTCCACTTT.

The V gene is TRBV27, the J gene TRBJ1-2; 10 nucleotides agree with TRBD1. This CDR3 has 14 residues. The junction had 6 bases not matched to a gene; V was cut back by 7 bases and J by 4 bases. The germline V gene has CDR1 MNHEY and CDR2 SMNVEV (reference sequence). The CDR3 here is CASTTRTGGYGYTF. Here the CDR3 DNA reads TGTGCCAGCACCACGCGGACAGGGGGCTATGGCTACACCTTC.

J is TRBJ2-5 and V is TRBV18; TRBD1 agrees at 8 bases. The CDR3 loop spans 13 amino acids. Germline trimming cut 8 bases from V and 1 base from J; bases unmatched to any gene: 3. CDR1 and CDR2 from the germline V gene are KGHSH and LQKENI. The chain's CDR3 is CASRQGIQETQYF. CDR3 sequence (DNA): TGTGCCAGCCGACAGGGGATCCAAGAGACCCAGTACTTC. The variable domain in full, with the rest retrieved from reference TRBV18 and TRBJ2-5, is NAGVMQNPRHLVRRRGQEARLRCSPMKGHSHVYWYRQLPEEGLKFMVYLQKENIIDESGMPKERFSAEFPKEGPSILRIQQVVRGDSAAYFCASRQGIQETQYFGPGTRLLVL.

This chain links TRBV27 with TRBJ1-1; 8 bases map to TRBD1. Germline V lookup: CDR1 MNHEY, CDR2 SMNVEV (reference sequence). The V and J ends lost 5 bases and 9 bases, in that order; junction bases with no gene match: 5. The CDR3 loop spans 12 amino acids. The CDR3 sequence: CASSTRTGKAFF. For the CDR3, the DNA is TGTGCCAGCAGTACGAGGACAGGGAAAGCTTTCTTT.

J is TRBJ2-7 and V is TRBV29-1, with 7 bases that match TRBD1. Trimming removed 7 bases from V and 7 bases from J; junction bases left unmatched: 7. This CDR3 has 11 residues. The germline gives CDR1 SQVTM, CDR2 ANQGSEA. The CDR3 here is CSGQGMWEQYF. The CDR3 coding sequence is TGCAGCGGACAGGGTATGTGGGAGCAGTACTTC.

The V call is TRBV19, the J call TRBJ1-5; D is unresolved. Trimming removed 5 bases at V and 4 bases at J, with 6 bases between. Germline V gene sequence: CDR1 LNHDA, CDR2 SQIVND (reference sequence). This CDR3 comprises 12 residues. The chain's CDR3 is CASSVQNQPQHF. DNA for the CDR3: TGTGCCAGTAGTGTACAGAATCAGCCCCAGCATTTT. Full variable domain (remainder filled in from reference TRBV19 and TRBJ1-5): DGGITQSPKYLFRKEGQNVTLSCEQNLNHDAMYWYRQDPGQGLRLIYYSQIVNDFQKGDIAEGYSVSREKKESFPLTVTSAQKNPTAFYLCASSVQNQPQHFGDGTRLSIL.

CDR3 loop: CASSQNTRAGSTDTQYF. DNA for the CDR3: TGCGCCAGCAGCCAAAATACTCGAGCGGGGAGCACAGATACGCAGTATTTT. The J gene is TRBJ2-3, the V gene TRBV4-1, with 7 nucleotides matching TRBD2. The germline gives CDR1 MGHRA, CDR2 YSYEKL. V shed 2 bases and J 0 bases; nucleotides not matched to a gene: 8. The CDR3 covers 17 residues.

The chain recombines TRBV27 with TRBJ1-1; D is unclear. This CDR3 contains 13 residues. Trimming removed 5 bases at V and 1 base at J, with 8 bases between. Germline CDR1 and CDR2: MNHEY and SMNVEV (reference sequence). CDR3 nucleotide sequence: TGTGCCAGCAGTACCCGGTCGAACACTGAAGCTTTCTTT. This sequence encodes CASSTRSNTEAFF.

V gene TRBV7-2 combines with J gene TRBJ2-3; possibly TRBD2 for D (6 bases). This CDR3 has 13 amino acids. In germline, CDR1 is SGHTA, CDR2 FQGNSA. V lost 3 bases, J lost 6 bases, and 10 bases lay in between. The CDR3: CASSFTRGDTQYF. The CDR3 nucleotides are TGTGCCAGCAGCTTCACCCGGGGGGATACGCAGTATTTT.

This chain connects TRBV6-5 to TRBJ2-7, with 13 positions matching TRBD2. Germline assignment: CDR1 MNHEY and CDR2 SVGAGI. The CDR3 length is 15 residues. The V and J ends lost 6 bases and 6 bases, in that order; junction bases with no gene match: 8. The CDR3 bases are TGTGCCAGCAGGTCCGGGCGGACTAGCGGGGGCGAGCAGTACTTC. Translating it yields CASRSGRTSGGEQYF.

The chain uses TRBV4-2 and TRBJ1-2; 11 bases align to TRBD1. Germline values: CDR1 LGHNA, CDR2 YNFKEQ. Germline trimming cut 0 bases from V and 6 bases from J; bases unmatched to any gene: 3. The CDR3 length is 15 residues. The CDR3 bases are TGTGCCAGCAGCCAAGAGGGACAGGGGGGAGATGGCTACACCTTC. Translating gives CASSQEGQGGDGYTF.

The chain employs TRBV15 and TRBJ1-2; D ambiguous. Germline V gene lookup returns CDR1 LNHNV and CDR2 YYDKDF (reference sequence). The CDR3 covers 16 residues. V lost 5 bases and J lost 4, with 20 bases in between. The CDR3 reads CATSPPFVSSGYGYTF. CDR3 nucleotide sequence: TGTGCCACCAGCCCCCCATTCGTCTCATCGGGCTATGGCTACACCTTC.

The chain joins TRBV5-4 to TRBJ1-4; 8 bases are shared with TRBD1. V was pared by 4 bases and J by 7 bases, with 6 bases of the junction left unmatched. There are 14 residues in the CDR3. Germline values: CDR1 SGHNT, CDR2 YYREEE (reference sequence). The chain's CDR3 is CASSLGQGREKLFF. DNA for the CDR3: TGTGCCAGCAGCCTTGGACAGGGTCGTGAAAAACTGTTTTTT. Complete variable domain (other parts from reference TRBV5-4 and TRBJ1-4): ETGVTQSPTHLIKTRGQQVTLRCSSQSGHNTVSWYQQALGQGPQFIFQYYREEENGRGNFPPRFSGLQFPNYSSELNVNALELDDSALYLCASSLGQGREKLFFGSGTQLSVL.

The gene calls are TRBV6-1 and TRBJ1-2; unclear D gene. V lost 2 bases and J lost 2, with 9 bases in between. The germline V gene has CDR1 MNHNS and CDR2 SASEGT. The CDR3 spans 14 residues. The CDR3 here is CASSESVTNYGYTF. The CDR3 DNA reads as TGTGCCAGCAGTGAAAGCGTCACGAACTATGGCTACACCTTC.

This chain links TRBV5-1 with TRBJ1-1, with D possibly being TRBD1 (5 bases). Germline CDR1 and CDR2: SGHRS and YFSETQ. CDR3 length equals 16 residues. The ends were cut back, 3 bases at V and 6 bases at J, with 21 bases in the middle. The CDR3 spells CASSYGAVEYGAEAFF. The CDR3 bases are TGCGCCAGCAGCTATGGGGCAGTGGAGTACGGCGCTGAAGCTTTCTTT.

J is TRBJ1-2 and V is TRBV4-1; D uncertain. This CDR3 has 14 residues. CDR1 MGHRA and CDR2 YSYEKL come from the germline V gene. Trimming took off 0 bases at V and 4 bases at J, with 9 bases between the two ends. CDR3 nucleotide sequence: TGCGCCAGCAGCCAAGATTACACCCTCTATGGCTACACCTTC. Residues: CASSQDYTLYGYTF.

This chain uses TRBV5-4 with TRBJ1-2, with D possibly being TRBD1 (6 bases). Trimming left V 6 bases short and J 0 bases short, with 9 bases between. The CDR3 runs 13 residues. CDR1 is SGHNT and CDR2 is YYREEE in the germline V gene (reference sequence). CDR3 in DNA: TGTGCCAGCATCAACAGGGCTAACTATGGCTACACCTTC. The encoded protein is CASINRANYGYTF.

The chain joins TRBV2 to TRBJ1-1; D remains unclear. Per the germline V gene, CDR1 is SNHLY and CDR2 is FYNNEI. The CDR3 is 11 residues long. The ends were cut back, 8 bases at V and 1 base at J, with 5 bases in the middle. The CDR3 nucleotides are TGTGCCAGCGCAGGGAACACTGAAGCTTTCTTT. Translated, it gives CASAGNTEAFF. The entire variable domain, with the rest obtained from reference TRBV2 and TRBJ1-1, is as follows: EPEVTQTPSHQVTQMGQEVILRCVPISNHLYFYWYRQILGQKVEFLVSFYNNEISEKSEIFDDQFSVERPDGSNFTLKIRSTKLEDSAMYFCASAGNTEAFFGQGTRLTVV.

This chain joins TRBV5-4 and TRBJ1-1, with D possibly TRBD1 on 5 matching bases. Looked up from germline, CDR1 is SGHNT and CDR2 is YYREEE (reference sequence). The V end was cut by 0 bases, the J end by 1 base, with 7 bases between. The CDR3 length is 14 residues. The CDR3 sequence is CASSLGGANTEAFF. The CDR3 coding sequence is TGTGCCAGCAGCTTGGGCGGGGCGAACACTGAAGCTTTCTTT. Complete variable domain (other parts from reference TRBV5-4 and TRBJ1-1): ETGVTQSPTHLIKTRGQQVTLRCSSQSGHNTVSWYQQALGQGPQFIFQYYREEENGRGNFPPRFSGLQFPNYSSELNVNALELDDSALYLCASSLGGANTEAFFGQGTRLTVV.

This chain connects TRBV4-1 to TRBJ2-1; 7 positions agree with TRBD2. The CDR3 extends over 12 amino acids. Trimming cost V 10 bases and J 5 bases; bases outside gene matches: 5. In germline, CDR1 is MGHRA, CDR2 YSYEKL. CDR3: CATGDYHNEQFF. The CDR3, as DNA: TGCGCCACCGGGGACTATCACAATGAGCAGTTCTTC.

The chain employs TRBV2 and TRBJ2-7, with D perhaps TRBD2 (6 bases). The CDR3 consists of 13 residues. CDR1 and CDR2 (germline): SNHLY, FYNNEI. V was cut by 7 bases and J by 3 bases, with 13 bases left in between. DNA for the CDR3: TGTGCCAGCAAAGGAGGGAGCTTCTACGAGCAGTACTTC. Amino acid sequence: CASKGGSFYEQYF.

The CDR3 spells CATRGQSTDTQYF. CDR3 nucleotides: TGTGCCACCAGGGGACAGAGCACAGATACGCAGTATTTT. The rearrangement uses TRBV6-6 and TRBJ2-3; 7 bases align to TRBD1. The germline V gene encodes CDR1 MNHNY and CDR2 SVGAGI (reference sequence). The J segment lost 0 bases and the V segment lost 10 bases, leaving 4 bases of the junction unmatched. This CDR3 contains 13 residues.

The chain has TRBV19 and TRBJ1-5; TRBD1 might be the D (5 bases). CDR1 is LNHDA and CDR2 is SQIVND in the germline V gene (reference sequence). CDR3 size: 15 residues. V dropped 1 base and J dropped 0 bases, with 7 bases sitting between them. CDR3 nucleotide sequence: TGTGCCAGTAGTATAGGCAGGGCTAGCAATCAGCCCCAGCATTTT. Its protein product is CASSIGRASNQPQHF.

This chain uses TRBV28 with TRBJ2-5; 7 nucleotides match TRBD1. The CDR3 is 13 residues long. V shed 10 bases and J 5 bases; nucleotides not matched to a gene: 10. Germline CDR1 is MDHEN and CDR2 is SYDVKM. As DNA, the CDR3 is TGTGCCACCCGGCGACAGGGCTGGGAGACCCAGTACTTC. Protein product: CATRRQGWETQYF.

This chain joins TRBV5-4 and TRBJ2-1; TRBD1 matches 12 bases. Losses at the gene ends were 4 bases for V and 8 bases for J; bases not matched to a gene: 7. The CDR3 has 15 residues. The V gene's germline CDR1 is SGHNT and CDR2 YYREEE (reference sequence). The CDR3 sequence: CASSRDRGRSDEQFF. The DNA for the CDR3 is TGTGCCAGCAGCCGGGACAGGGGGCGATCCGATGAGCAGTTCTTC.

This chain joins TRBV2 and TRBJ2-1; D is unclear. V gave up 7 bases and J gave up 8 bases, with 6 bases separating them. Germline loops: CDR1 SNHLY, CDR2 FYNNEI. The CDR3 consists of 10 residues. The chain's CDR3 is CASTRYEQFF. The CDR3 DNA sequence: TGTGCCAGCACCAGGTATGAGCAGTTCTTC.